The 26 T cell receptor beta chains below were found in one sample sequenced in a study of cytomegalovirus exposure and HLA in healthy donors (dated by TCRdb to 2016 to 2017). Library preparation was by the immunoSEQ multiplex PCR assay. For the multiplex PCR, a mixture combining 60 forward primers for TCR Vbeta segments and 13 reverse primers for TCR Jbeta segments was used. Not all clones reach the TCRdb copy of this immuneACCESS table, which keeps in-frame sequences only. Checked studies attribute under half of the gap to unresolved V genes and leave the rest unexplained. In all, the sample holds roughly 100,000 clones, and approximately 83% of those were seen once. The top ten hold about 3.8% of the sample. Sequencing was carried out using PBMCs. Receptors were obtained from a man aged 45-65 years in good health and CMV-seronegative.

The chain employs TRBV5-8 and TRBJ2-2; no clear D. V was clipped by 0 bases and J by 5 bases, with 14 bases between them. The CDR3 spans 16 residues. CDR1 is SGHTS, CDR2 YDEGEE, per germline. DNA for the CDR3: TGTGCCAGCAGCTTGGGAGGTAGCTCTGCTACCGGGGAGCTGTTTTTT. Translating it yields CASSLGGSSATGELFF. Together with reference TRBV5-8 and TRBJ2-2, the CDR3 gives the full variable domain: EAGVTQSPTHLIKTRGQQATLRCSPISGHTSVYWYQQALGLGLQFLLWYDEGEERNRGNFPPRFSGRQFPNYSSELNVNALELEDSALYLCASSLGGSSATGELFFGEGSRLTVL.

The rearrangement joins TRBV18 to TRBJ2-3; TRBD2 matches at 16 bases. V was clipped by 2 bases and J by 8 bases; unmatched bases: 4. The V gene's germline CDR1 is KGHSH and CDR2 LQKENI. There are 16 residues in the CDR3. The CDR3 is CASSPGTSGRGATQYF. CDR3 in DNA: TGTGCCAGCTCACCAGGGACTAGCGGGAGGGGAGCTACGCAGTATTTT.

This clone was seen a single time. This chain connects TRBV19 to TRBJ1-1, with a weak D call TRBD1 (6 bases). Trimming left V 3 bases short and J 1 base short, with 12 bases between. Germline V gives CDR1 LNHDA, CDR2 SQIVND (reference sequence). This CDR3 region has 15 residues. The chain's CDR3 is CASSISATGNTEAFF. The CDR3 DNA is TGTGCCAGTAGTATTTCAGCGACAGGGAACACTGAAGCTTTCTTT.

The chain uses TRBV4-1 and TRBJ2-7; a possible D gene is TRBD2 (6 bases). Germline V gene data show CDR1 as MGHRA and CDR2 as YSYEKL. The CDR3 extends over 14 amino acids. The ends were cut back, 4 bases at V and 9 bases at J, with 19 bases in the middle. The CDR3 reads CASSPTEGTSRQYF. DNA for the CDR3: TGCGCCAGCAGCCCGACGGAGGGGACTTCTAGGCAGTACTTC.

V gene TRBV9 combines with J gene TRBJ2-5, with 8 bases lining up with TRBD1. The CDR3 is 15 amino acids. Germline V CDR1 and CDR2: SGDLS, YYNGEE. J lost 5 bases, V lost 2 bases, and 8 bases had no gene match. CDR3 protein: CASSVESRGRETQYF. The CDR3 bases are TGTGCCAGCAGCGTCGAGAGCAGGGGGCGGGAGACCCAGTACTTC.

J is TRBJ1-2 and V is TRBV6-5, with a tentative D call TRBD1 (6 bases). The CDR3 has 15 residues. Trimming stripped 3 bases from V and 0 bases from J, with 11 bases between. The germline gives CDR1 MNHEY, CDR2 SVGAGI. The CDR3 here is CASSYRTETNYGYTF. CDR3 DNA: TGTGCCAGCAGTTATAGGACAGAGACTAACTATGGCTACACCTTC.

The chain recombines TRBV21-1 with TRBJ2-7; the table calls TRBD2, which could not be checked here. TRBV21-1 counts as a pseudogene. The CDR3 contains 17 residues. The CDR3 coding sequence is TGTGCCAGCAGCAAATACTTGTATACTGCTAGCTCCTACGAGCAGTACTTC. It codes for CASSKYLYTASSYEQYF.

The rearrangement uses TRBV10-1 and TRBJ2-1; weak D call: TRBD2 (6 bases). Trimming took off 6 bases at V and 9 bases at J, with 15 bases between the two ends. Looked up from germline, CDR1 is WNHNN and CDR2 is SYGVQD (reference sequence). This CDR3 is 13 amino acids long. The CDR3 DNA is TGCGCCAGCAGCGCCGGGAGATCAGGTGAGCAGTTCTTC. It codes for CASSAGRSGEQFF.

The V call is TRBV29-1, the J call TRBJ1-2; D is unresolved. The CDR3 totals 15 residues. V was clipped by 5 bases and J by 4 bases, with 20 bases between them. Germline V gene lookup returns CDR1 SQVTM and CDR2 ANQGSEA. The CDR3 nucleotides read TGCAGCGTTACCGAGAGCCGAAGCATCCTCTATGGCTACACCTTC. Its translation is CSVTESRSILYGYTF.

The V and J genes are TRBV11-3 and TRBJ2-1; TRBD2 is a possible D gene (5 bases). CDR1 is SGHNT and CDR2 is YENEEA in the germline V gene. This CDR3 contains 12 residues. Trimming stripped 1 base from V and 8 bases from J, with 6 bases between. The CDR3 bases are TGTGCCAGCAGCTTAGCGGGATATGAGCAGTTCTTC. This codes for CASSLAGYEQFF. Variable domain in full (rest from reference TRBV11-3 and TRBJ2-1): EAGVVQSPRYKIIEKKQPVAFWCNPISGHNTLYWYLQNLGQGPELLIRYENEEAVDDSQLPKDRFSAERLKGVDSTLKIQPAELGDSAVYLCASSLAGYEQFFGPGTRLTVL.

V gene TRBV28 combines with J gene TRBJ2-7; 9 bases map to TRBD1. Germline assignment: CDR1 MDHEN and CDR2 SYDVKM. The CDR3 has 14 residues. V lost 7 bases, J lost 3 bases, and 7 bases stayed unmatched. CDR3: CASNKPGQGYEQYF. CDR3 DNA: TGTGCCAGCAACAAACCGGGACAGGGCTACGAGCAGTACTTC.

This clone has a single count. CDR3 nucleotides: TGTGCCAGCAGGCCCGGGACTAGCGGGTTCCAAGAGACCCAGTACTTC. Its protein product is CASRPGTSGFQETQYF. V and J are TRBV2 and TRBJ2-5, with TRBD2 matching 12 bases. This CDR3 has 16 residues. The V and J ends lost 6 bases and 1 base, in that order; junction bases with no gene match: 6. Germline lookup yields CDR1 SNHLY and CDR2 FYNNEI.

This rearrangement joins TRBV18 to TRBJ2-1, with a possible D match to TRBD2 (5 bases). Germline lookup yields CDR1 KGHSH and CDR2 LQKENI. The V end lost 4 bases, the J end lost 2 bases, and 9 bases lay between the germline ends. The CDR3 runs to 14 residues. CDR3 coding DNA: TGTGCCAGCTCACAAACGGGAACCTACAATGAGCAGTTCTTC. This translates into CASSQTGTYNEQFF.

This sequence joins TRBV9 and TRBJ2-2; 9 bases align to TRBD1. This CDR3 region has 16 residues. Germline V gene sequence: CDR1 SGDLS, CDR2 YYNGEE. With V trimmed by 0 bases and J by 4 bases, 4 bases remained unmatched. The CDR3 DNA is TGTGCCAGCAGCGTAGGGAACAGGGGGCGCACCGGGGAGCTGTTTTTT. It translates to CASSVGNRGRTGELFF.

The V gene is TRBV18, the J gene TRBJ2-7; D is perhaps TRBD2 (6 bases). This CDR3 has 13 amino acids. Germline V gene sequence: CDR1 KGHSH, CDR2 LQKENI. Trimming pared 2 bases from V and 6 bases from J, leaving 11 bases between. CDR3 DNA: TGTGCCAGCTCACCAGGCGAGCGGGCCGAGCAGTACTTC. It yields the protein CASSPGERAEQYF.

The chain employs TRBV9 and TRBJ2-1, with TRBD1 matching over 9 bases. The germline CDR1 and CDR2 sequences are SGDLS and YYNGEE. The ends lost 4 bases at V and 7 bases at J; junction bases unmatched: 9. This CDR3 region has 15 residues. This CDR3 is CASSPQGATGNEQFF. CDR3 sequence (DNA): TGTGCCAGCAGCCCACAGGGGGCAACTGGGAATGAGCAGTTCTTC.

The chain recombines TRBV6-5 with TRBJ2-7; TRBD1 aligns across 7 bases. V was pared by 8 bases and J by 2 bases, with 3 bases of the junction left unmatched. The CDR3 has 12 residues. Germline V gene sequence: CDR1 MNHEY, CDR2 SVGAGI. The CDR3 coding sequence is TGTGCCAGCTTGGACAGGACCTACGAGCAGTACTTC. Its translation is CASLDRTYEQYF.

This chain connects TRBV6-1 to TRBJ1-4; D call uncertain. CDR3 length: 13 residues. Germline V CDR1 and CDR2: MNHNS, SASEGT. Trimming left V 6 bases short and J 11 bases short, with 16 bases between. The chain's CDR3 is CASSAEVGSKLFF. As DNA, the CDR3 is TGTGCCAGCAGCGCCGAAGTTGGGAGCAAACTGTTTTTT.

A remark on this clone: At the DNA level, this CDR3 is encoded by other sequences in the same sample as well. V and J are TRBV9 and TRBJ1-1; a possible D gene is TRBD1 (6 bases). Trimming stripped 0 bases from V and 5 bases from J, with 8 bases between. Germline-derived CDR1 and CDR2 are SGDLS and YYNGEE. CDR3 length: 13 amino acids. The CDR3 spells CASSVEGETEAFF. The CDR3 DNA follows: TGTGCCAGCAGCGTAGAGGGGGAGACTGAAGCTTTCTTT.

The chain couples TRBV28 to TRBJ2-7; 12 positions match TRBD2. V dropped 6 bases and J dropped 5; count of bases not matched to a gene: 2. This CDR3 is built from 13 residues. Germline assignment: CDR1 MDHEN and CDR2 SYDVKM. This CDR3 is CASSLAGGDEQYF. The CDR3 DNA reads as TGTGCCAGCAGCCTAGCGGGAGGGGACGAGCAGTACTTC.

This chain links TRBV15 with TRBJ1-5; D ambiguous. From germline, CDR1 is LNHNV and CDR2 YYDKDF (reference sequence). The CDR3 spans 18 residues. V dropped 1 base and J dropped 2 bases, with 18 bases sitting between them. Here the CDR3 DNA reads TGTGCCACCAGCAGAGGTTACCAGGCCCTACCTGGCAATCAGCCCCAGCATTTT. It codes for CATSRGYQALPGNQPQHF.

The V and J genes are TRBV15 and TRBJ2-5; D perhaps matches TRBD1 (6 bases). The CDR3 extends over 14 amino acids. Germline V lookup: CDR1 LNHNV, CDR2 YYDKDF (reference sequence). V lost 0 bases to trimming and J lost 4 bases, with 9 bases between them. CDR3 nucleotide sequence: TGTGCCACCAGCAGAGACAGGGGTGGAGAGACCCAGTACTTC. It codes for CATSRDRGGETQYF.

V is TRBV29-1 and J is TRBJ2-7; 7 positions agree with TRBD2. Losses at the gene ends were 5 bases for V and 3 bases for J; bases not matched to a gene: 10. This CDR3 is built from 14 residues. From germline, CDR1 is SQVTM and CDR2 ANQGSEA. The CDR3 region is CSVRDGGRGYEQYF. The CDR3 DNA follows: TGCAGCGTTAGGGATGGCGGGAGAGGCTACGAGCAGTACTTC.

This chain links TRBV12-5 with TRBJ2-1, with 12 nucleotides matching TRBD2. CDR1 and CDR2 (germline): LGHNT, FRNRAP. CDR3 length equals 13 residues. V shed 6 bases, J shed 6 bases, and the junction held 0 bases outside the gene matches. CDR3 protein: CASGLAGGNEQFF. In DNA form, the CDR3 reads TGTGCTAGTGGACTAGCGGGAGGCAATGAGCAGTTCTTC.

In its sample, this clone was seen once. V gene TRBV2 combines with J gene TRBJ2-3, with a weak D call TRBD1 (6 bases). The CDR3 covers 14 residues. Trimming shortened V by 3 bases and J by 2 bases, and 9 bases separated the two germline ends. CDR1 is SNHLY and CDR2 is FYNNEI in the germline V gene. The CDR3 sequence: CASSDNRDTDTQYF. DNA of the CDR3: TGTGCCAGCAGTGACAACAGGGACACAGATACGCAGTATTTT. Based on the CDR3 plus reference TRBV2 and TRBJ2-3, the full variable domain is EPEVTQTPSHQVTQMGQEVILRCVPISNHLYFYWYRQILGQKVEFLVSFYNNEISEKSEIFDDQFSVERPDGSNFTLKIRSTKLEDSAMYFCASSDNRDTDTQYFGPGTRLTVL.

In regard to this clone: A junction end diverges from the germline sequence, so it may reflect a read error. The chain links TRBV7-9 to TRBJ2-5; the D gene is possibly TRBD2 (6 bases). Germline V lookup: CDR1 SEHNR, CDR2 FQNEAQ (reference sequence). The CDR3 is made up of 13 amino acids. The DNA for the CDR3 is TGTTCCAGCAGCAAAGAGGAGGGGCAGACCCAGTACTTC. Amino acids: CSSSKEEGQTQYF.